This TCR beta chain was observed in a study of T cell responses to AZD1222 COVID-19 vaccine. Trimming stripped 4 bases from V and 2 bases from J, with 12 bases between. From germline, CDR1 is PRHDT and CDR2 FYEKMQ (reference sequence). The CDR3 length is 15 residues. The repertoire was sequenced with immunoSEQ multiplex PCR; TCRdb's copy has only in-frame clones and lacks some. The table records approximately 110,000 clones, around 94% of them present only once. With respect to this clone: Its specificity is unknown.

The study's findings and limits: Nearly half of spike-specific TCRs reportedly go after variant regions that carry no mutations. The sample set comprised mostly white British donors with more females, and clonal diversity was possibly underestimated. Spike-specific TCR breadth rose after two AZD1222 doses, and depth rose as well.

This clonotype originated in an adult in good health. This specimen was peripheral blood, taken on day 0 of AZD1222 vaccination. The V call is TRBV13, the J call TRBJ1-5, with D unclear. The CDR3 DNA sequence: TGTGCCAGCAGCTCCGGGAATTTTGGCAATCAGCCCCAGCATTTT. Protein: CASSSGNFGNQPQHF.